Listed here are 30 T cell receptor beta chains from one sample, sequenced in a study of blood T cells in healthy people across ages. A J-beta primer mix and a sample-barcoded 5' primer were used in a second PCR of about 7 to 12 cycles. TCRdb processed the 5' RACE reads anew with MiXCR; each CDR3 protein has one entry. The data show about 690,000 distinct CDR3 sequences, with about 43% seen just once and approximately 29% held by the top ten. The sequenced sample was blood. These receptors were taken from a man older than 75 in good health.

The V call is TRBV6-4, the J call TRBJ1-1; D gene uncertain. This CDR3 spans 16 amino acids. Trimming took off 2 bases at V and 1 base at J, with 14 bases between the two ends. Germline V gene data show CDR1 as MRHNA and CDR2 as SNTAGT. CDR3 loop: CASSDHARGKNTEAFF. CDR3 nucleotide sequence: TGTGCCAGCAGTGACCACGCACGGGGAAAGAACACTGAAGCTTTCTTT.

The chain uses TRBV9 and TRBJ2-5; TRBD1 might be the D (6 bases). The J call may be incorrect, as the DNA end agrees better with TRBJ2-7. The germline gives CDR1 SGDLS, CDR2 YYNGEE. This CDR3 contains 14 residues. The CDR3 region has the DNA TGTGCCAGCAGTCAGGCTACAGGGCTCGGCGAGCAGTACTTC. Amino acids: CASSQATGLGEQYF.

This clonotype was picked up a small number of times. Here the CDR3 reads CSASRPGNQPQHF. The CDR3 DNA sequence: TGCAGTGCTAGCAGGCCAGGCAATCAGCCCCAGCATTTT. J is TRBJ1-5 and V is TRBV20-1; D remains ambiguous. Per the germline V gene, CDR1 is DFQATT and CDR2 is SNEGSKA (reference sequence). This CDR3 spans 13 amino acids. The germline V and J ends were trimmed by 3 bases and 2 bases, with 8 bases remaining between them.

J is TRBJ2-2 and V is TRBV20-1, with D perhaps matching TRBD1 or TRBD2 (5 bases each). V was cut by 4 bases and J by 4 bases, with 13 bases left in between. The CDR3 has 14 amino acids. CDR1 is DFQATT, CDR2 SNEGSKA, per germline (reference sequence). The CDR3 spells CSATSGRVTGELFF. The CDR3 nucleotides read TGCAGTGCTACTTCGGGACGGGTCACCGGGGAGCTGTTTTTT.

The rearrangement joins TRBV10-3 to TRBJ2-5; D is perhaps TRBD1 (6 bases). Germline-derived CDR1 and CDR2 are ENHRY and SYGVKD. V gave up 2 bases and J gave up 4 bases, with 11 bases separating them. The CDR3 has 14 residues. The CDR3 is CAISEPKQGETQYF. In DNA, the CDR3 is TGTGCCATCAGTGAGCCGAAACAGGGAGAGACCCAGTACTTC.

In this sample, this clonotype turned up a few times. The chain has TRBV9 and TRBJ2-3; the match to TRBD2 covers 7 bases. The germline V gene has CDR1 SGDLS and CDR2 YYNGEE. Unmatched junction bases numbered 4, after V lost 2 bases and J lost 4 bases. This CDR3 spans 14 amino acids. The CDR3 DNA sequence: TGTGCCAGCAGCGTGCGGACTAGTCCAGATACGCAGTATTTT. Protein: CASSVRTSPDTQYF.

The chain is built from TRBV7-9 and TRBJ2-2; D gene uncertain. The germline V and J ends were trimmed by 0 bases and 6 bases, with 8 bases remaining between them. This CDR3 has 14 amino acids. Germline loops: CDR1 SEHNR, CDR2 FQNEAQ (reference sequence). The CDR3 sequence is CASSLAPVSGELFF. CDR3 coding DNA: TGTGCCAGCAGCTTAGCGCCGGTTTCCGGGGAGCTGTTTTTT.

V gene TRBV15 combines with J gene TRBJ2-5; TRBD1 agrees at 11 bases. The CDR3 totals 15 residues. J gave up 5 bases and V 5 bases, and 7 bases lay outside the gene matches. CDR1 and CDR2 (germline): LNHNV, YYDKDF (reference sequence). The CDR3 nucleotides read TGTGCCACCAGCCCGGGACAGGGGGTATGGGAGACCCAGTACTTC. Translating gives CATSPGQGVWETQYF.

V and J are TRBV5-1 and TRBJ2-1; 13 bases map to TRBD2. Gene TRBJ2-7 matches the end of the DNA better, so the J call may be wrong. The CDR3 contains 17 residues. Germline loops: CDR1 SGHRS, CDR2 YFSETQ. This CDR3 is CASSLAGLAGVYNEQYF. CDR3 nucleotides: TGCGCCAGCAGCTTGGCTGGACTAGCGGGGGTCTACAATGAGCAGTACTTC.

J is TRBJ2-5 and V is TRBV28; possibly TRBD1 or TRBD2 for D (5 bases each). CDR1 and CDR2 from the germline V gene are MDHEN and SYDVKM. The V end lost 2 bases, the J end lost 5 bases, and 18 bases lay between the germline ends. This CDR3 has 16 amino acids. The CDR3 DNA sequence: TGTGCCAGCAGTTTAGGGACGTCTCAGTGGCGGGAGACCCAGTACTTC. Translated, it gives CASSLGTSQWRETQYF.

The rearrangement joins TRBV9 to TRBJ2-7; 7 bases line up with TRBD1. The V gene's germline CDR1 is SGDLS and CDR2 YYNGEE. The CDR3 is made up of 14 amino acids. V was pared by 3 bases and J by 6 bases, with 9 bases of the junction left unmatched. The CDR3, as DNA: TGTGCCAGCAGCGCCCGGACAGGCTACTGCGAGCAGTACTTC. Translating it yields CASSARTGYCEQYF.

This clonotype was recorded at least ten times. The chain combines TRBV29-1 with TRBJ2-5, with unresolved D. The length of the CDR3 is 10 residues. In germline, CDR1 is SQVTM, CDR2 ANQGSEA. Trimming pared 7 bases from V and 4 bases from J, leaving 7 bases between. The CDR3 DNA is TGCAGCGCCGGCGGAGAGACCCAGTACTTC. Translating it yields CSAGGETQYF.

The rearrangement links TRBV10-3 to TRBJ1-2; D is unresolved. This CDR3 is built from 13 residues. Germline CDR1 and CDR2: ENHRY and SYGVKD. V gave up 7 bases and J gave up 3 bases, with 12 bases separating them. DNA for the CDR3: TGTGCCATCACCGGAAATAGCTACTATGGCTACACCTTC. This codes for CAITGNSYYGYTF.

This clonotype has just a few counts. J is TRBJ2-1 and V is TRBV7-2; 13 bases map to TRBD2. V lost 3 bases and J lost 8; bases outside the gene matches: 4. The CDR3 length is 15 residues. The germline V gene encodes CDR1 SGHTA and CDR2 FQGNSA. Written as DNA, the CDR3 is TGTGCCAGCAGCTTCGGGACTAGCGGGAACTATGAGCAGTTCTTC. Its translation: CASSFGTSGNYEQFF.

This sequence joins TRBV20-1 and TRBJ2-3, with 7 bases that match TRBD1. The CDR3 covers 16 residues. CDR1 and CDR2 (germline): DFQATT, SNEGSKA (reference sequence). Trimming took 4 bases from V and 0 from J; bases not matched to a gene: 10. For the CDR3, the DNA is TGCAGTGCTACTCCTTCCAGGGGGAAGAGCACAGATACGCAGTATTTT. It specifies CSATPSRGKSTDTQYF.

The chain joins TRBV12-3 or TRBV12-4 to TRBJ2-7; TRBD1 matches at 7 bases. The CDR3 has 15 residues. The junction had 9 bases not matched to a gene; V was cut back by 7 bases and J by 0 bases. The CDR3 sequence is CASIPGQAHSYEQYF. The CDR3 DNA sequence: TGTGCCAGCATCCCAGGACAGGCGCACTCCTACGAGCAGTACTTC.

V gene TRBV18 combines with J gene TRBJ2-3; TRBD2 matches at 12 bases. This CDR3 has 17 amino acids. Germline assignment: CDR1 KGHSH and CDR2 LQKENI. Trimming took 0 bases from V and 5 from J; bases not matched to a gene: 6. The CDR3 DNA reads TGTGCCAGCTCACCACCCGGGGGACTAGCGGGCAAAGATACGCAGTATTTT. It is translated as CASSPPGGLAGKDTQYF.

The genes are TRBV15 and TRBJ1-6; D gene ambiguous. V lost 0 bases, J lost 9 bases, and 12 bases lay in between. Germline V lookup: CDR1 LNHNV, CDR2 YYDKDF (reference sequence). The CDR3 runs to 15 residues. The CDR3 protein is CATSRDGEISSPLHF. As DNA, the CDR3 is TGTGCCACCAGCAGAGATGGGGAGATAAGTTCACCCCTCCACTTT.

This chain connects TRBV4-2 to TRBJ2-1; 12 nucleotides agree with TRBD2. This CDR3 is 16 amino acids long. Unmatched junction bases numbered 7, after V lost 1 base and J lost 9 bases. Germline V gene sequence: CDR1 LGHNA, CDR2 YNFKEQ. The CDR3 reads CASSQATSGGRGEQFF. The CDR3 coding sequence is TGTGCCAGCAGCCAAGCTACTAGCGGGGGGCGGGGTGAGCAGTTCTTC.

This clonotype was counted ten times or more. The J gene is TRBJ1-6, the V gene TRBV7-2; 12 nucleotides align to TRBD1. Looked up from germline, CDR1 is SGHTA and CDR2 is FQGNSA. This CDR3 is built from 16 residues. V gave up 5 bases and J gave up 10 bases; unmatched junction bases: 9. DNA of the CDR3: TGTGCCAGCAGCCCAGGGGACAGGGGGCGTTCGTCACCCCTCCACTTT. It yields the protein CASSPGDRGRSSPLHF.

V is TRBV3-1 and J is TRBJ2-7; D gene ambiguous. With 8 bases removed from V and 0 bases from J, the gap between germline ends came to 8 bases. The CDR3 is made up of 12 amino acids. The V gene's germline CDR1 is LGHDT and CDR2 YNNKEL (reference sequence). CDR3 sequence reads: CASAWGSYEQYF. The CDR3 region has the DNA TGTGCCAGCGCGTGGGGCTCCTACGAGCAGTACTTC.

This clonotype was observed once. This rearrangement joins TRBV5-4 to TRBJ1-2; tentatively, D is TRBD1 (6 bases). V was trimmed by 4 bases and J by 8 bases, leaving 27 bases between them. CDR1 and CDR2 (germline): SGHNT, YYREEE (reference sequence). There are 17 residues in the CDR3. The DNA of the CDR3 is TGTGCCAGCAGCCGTACCGGACAGCCTAGTTTCTACGGGGGCTACACCTTC. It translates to CASSRTGQPSFYGGYTF. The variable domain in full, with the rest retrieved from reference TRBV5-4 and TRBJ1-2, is ETGVTQSPTHLIKTRGQQVTLRCSSQSGHNTVSWYQQALGQGPQFIFQYYREEENGRGNFPPRFSGLQFPNYSSELNVNALELDDSALYLCASSRTGQPSFYGGYTFGSGTRLTVV.

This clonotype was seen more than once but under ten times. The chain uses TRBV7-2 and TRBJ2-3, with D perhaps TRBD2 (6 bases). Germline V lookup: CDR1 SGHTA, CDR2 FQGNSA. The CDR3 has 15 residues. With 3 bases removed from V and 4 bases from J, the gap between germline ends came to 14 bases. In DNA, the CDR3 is TGTGCCAGCAGCTTTATGGGCGGGGTGGCAGATACGCAGTATTTT. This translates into CASSFMGGVADTQYF.

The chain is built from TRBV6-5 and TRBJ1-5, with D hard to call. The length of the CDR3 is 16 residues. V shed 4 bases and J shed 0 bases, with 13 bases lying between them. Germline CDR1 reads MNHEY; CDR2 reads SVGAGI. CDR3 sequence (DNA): TGTGCCAGCAGTTCTGCGACATCTCTTAGCAATCAGCCCCAGCATTTT. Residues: CASSSATSLSNQPQHF.

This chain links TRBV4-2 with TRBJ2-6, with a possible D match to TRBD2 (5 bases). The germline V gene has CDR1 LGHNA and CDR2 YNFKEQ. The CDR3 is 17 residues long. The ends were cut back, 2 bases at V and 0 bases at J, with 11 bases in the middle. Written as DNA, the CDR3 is TGTGCCAGCAGCCAAACCGCCGGAGGCTCTGGGGCCAACGTCCTGACTTTC. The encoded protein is CASSQTAGGSGANVLTF.

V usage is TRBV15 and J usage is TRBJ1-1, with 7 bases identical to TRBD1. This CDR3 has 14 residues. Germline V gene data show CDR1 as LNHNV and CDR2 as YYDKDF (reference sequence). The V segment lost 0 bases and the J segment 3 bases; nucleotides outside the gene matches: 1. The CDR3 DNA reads TGTGCCACCAGCAGAGAACAGGGGCACACTGAAGCTTTCTTT. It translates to CATSREQGHTEAFF.

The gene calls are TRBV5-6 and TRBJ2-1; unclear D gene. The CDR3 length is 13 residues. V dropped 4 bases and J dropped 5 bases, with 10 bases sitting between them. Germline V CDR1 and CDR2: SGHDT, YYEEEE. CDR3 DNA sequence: TGTGCCAGCAGCGGGCTGGATGACAATGAGCAGTTCTTC. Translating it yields CASSGLDDNEQFF.

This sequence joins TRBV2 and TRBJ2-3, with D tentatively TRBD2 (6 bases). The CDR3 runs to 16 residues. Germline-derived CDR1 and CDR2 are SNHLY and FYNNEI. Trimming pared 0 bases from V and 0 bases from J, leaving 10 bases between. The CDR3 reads CASSEASGASTDTQYF. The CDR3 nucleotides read TGTGCCAGCAGTGAAGCTAGCGGAGCTAGCACAGATACGCAGTATTTT.

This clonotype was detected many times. CDR3 bases: TGTGCCAGCAGCCCCATGACAGGGGGCTCTTACGAGCAGTACTTC. Translating it yields CASSPMTGGSYEQYF. V usage is TRBV4-2 and J usage is TRBJ2-7; 10 bases map to TRBD1. Germline V lookup: CDR1 LGHNA, CDR2 YNFKEQ. With 4 bases clipped from V and 4 bases from J, the junction kept 7 bases outside the gene matches. This CDR3 region has 15 residues.

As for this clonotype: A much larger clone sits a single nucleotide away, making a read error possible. For the CDR3, the DNA is TGTGCCAGCAGCTTAGTTCCCTCTGGACTAGCGGGCTCCTACAATGAGCAGTACTTC. This translates into CASSLVPSGLAGSYNEQYF. The genes are TRBV7-9 and TRBJ2-1, with TRBD2 matching 11 bases. The DNA end lines up better with TRBJ2-7; the J call may be wrong. From germline, CDR1 is SEHNR and CDR2 FQNEAQ (reference sequence). This CDR3 region has 19 residues.